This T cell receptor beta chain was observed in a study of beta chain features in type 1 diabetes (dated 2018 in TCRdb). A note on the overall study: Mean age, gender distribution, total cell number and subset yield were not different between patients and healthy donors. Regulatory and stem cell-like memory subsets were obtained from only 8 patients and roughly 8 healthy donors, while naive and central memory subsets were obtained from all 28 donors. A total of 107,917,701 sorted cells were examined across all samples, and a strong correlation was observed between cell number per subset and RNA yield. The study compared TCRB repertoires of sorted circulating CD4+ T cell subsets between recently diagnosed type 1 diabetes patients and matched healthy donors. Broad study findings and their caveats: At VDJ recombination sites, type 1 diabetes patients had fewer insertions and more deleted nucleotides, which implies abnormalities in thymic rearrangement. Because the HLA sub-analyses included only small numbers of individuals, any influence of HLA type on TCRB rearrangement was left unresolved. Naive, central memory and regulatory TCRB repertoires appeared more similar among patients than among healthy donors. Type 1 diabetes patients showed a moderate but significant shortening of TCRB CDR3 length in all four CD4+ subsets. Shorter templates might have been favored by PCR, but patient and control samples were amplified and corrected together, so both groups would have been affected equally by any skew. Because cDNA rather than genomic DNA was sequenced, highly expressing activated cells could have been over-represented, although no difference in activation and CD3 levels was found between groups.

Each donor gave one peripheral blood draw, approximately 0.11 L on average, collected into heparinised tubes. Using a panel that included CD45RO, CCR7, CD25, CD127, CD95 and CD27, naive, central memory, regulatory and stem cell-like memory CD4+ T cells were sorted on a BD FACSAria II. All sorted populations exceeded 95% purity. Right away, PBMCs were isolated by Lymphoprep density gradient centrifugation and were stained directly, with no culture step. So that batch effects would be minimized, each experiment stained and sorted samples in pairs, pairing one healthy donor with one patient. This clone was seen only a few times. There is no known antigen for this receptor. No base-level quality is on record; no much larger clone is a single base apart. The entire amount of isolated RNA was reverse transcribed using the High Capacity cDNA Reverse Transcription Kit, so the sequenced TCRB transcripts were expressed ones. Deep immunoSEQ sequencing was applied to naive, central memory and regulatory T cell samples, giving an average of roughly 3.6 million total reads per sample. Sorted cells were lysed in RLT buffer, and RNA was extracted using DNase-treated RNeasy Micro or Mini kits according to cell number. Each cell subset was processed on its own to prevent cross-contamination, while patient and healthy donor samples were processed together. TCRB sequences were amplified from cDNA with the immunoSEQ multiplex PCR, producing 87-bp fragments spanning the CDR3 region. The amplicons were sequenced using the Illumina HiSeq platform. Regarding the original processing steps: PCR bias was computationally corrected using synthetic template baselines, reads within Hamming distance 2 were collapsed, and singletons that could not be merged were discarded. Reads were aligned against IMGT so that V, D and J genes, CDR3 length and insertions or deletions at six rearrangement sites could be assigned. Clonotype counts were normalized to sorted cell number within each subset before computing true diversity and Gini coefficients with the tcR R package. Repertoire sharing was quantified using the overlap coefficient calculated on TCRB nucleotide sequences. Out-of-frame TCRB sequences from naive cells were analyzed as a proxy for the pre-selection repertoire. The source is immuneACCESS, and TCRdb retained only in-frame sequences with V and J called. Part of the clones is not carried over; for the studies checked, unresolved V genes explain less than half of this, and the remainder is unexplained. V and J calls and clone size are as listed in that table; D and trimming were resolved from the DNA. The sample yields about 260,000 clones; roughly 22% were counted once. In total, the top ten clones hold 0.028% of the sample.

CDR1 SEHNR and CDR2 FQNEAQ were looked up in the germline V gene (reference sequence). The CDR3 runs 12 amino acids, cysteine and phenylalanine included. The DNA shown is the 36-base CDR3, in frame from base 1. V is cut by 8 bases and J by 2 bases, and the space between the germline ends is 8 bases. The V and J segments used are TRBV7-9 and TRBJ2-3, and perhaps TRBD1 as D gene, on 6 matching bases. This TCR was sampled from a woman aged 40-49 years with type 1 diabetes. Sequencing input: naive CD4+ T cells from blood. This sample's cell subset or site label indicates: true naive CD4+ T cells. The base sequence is TGTGCCAGCGGGACAATCACAGATACGCAGTATTTT. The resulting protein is CASGTITDTQYF.